This entry is about one T cell receptor beta chain. Its antigen is unknown. Nominal health characterized the donors when sampled, though unrecorded immune exposures were likely. The data were obtained in a study of cytomegalovirus exposure and HLA in healthy donors. The PCR ran on 60 Vbeta and 13 Jbeta primers. Data came from immunoSEQ multiplex PCR; TCRdb stores just in-frame clones and leaves some out. The table has more than 85,000 clones, roughly 73% seen once; the top ten hold about 1.9%. The germline gives CDR1 MNHNS, CDR2 SASEGT. The CDR3 consists of 14 residues. Trimming removed 1 base from V and 7 bases from J; junction bases left unmatched: 3. The study, taken as a whole, reports: In an earlier analysis, most TCR beta V segments were productive about 90% or about 30% of the time. Most CMV-associated TCR beta chains appeared HLA-restricted in a later analysis. Across HLA loci, a later analysis found differing TCR association rates, with DRB1 most and HLA-C fewest.

Material: PBMCs. The clonotype originates from a boy younger than 18 in good health and CMV-seronegative. The rearrangement links TRBV6-1 to TRBJ1-4; 7 bases are shared with TRBD1. The CDR3 sequence is CASSEGTGFEKLFF. The CDR3 DNA reads as TGTGCCAGCAGTGAAGGGACAGGTTTTGAAAAACTGTTTTTT.